The clone carrying this T cell receptor (beta chain) was seen more than once but under ten times. The target antigen is unknown. The sample originates from a study of CD8 T cells in ankylosing spondylitis. General study points: CD8+ cells made up the disease-linked clones, which were relatively rare in peripheral blood. The authors reported significant enrichment of disease-linked clones in matched ankylosing spondylitis synovial fluid.

CDR3 length: 11 amino acids. Per germline, CDR1 GTSNPN and CDR2 SVGIG (reference sequence). V dropped 7 bases and J dropped 1 base, with 8 bases sitting between them. It was by quantitative 5'-RACE with molecular barcodes that TCR beta libraries were made. A single record per CDR3 protein comes from TCRdb applying MiXCR to the 5' RACE reads. Found here are 340,000 or so distinct CDR3 sequences, roughly 14% of them singletons; the top ten hold about 1%. The rearrangement joins TRBV30 to TRBJ2-7, with D unclear. The receptor was derived from a male donor with ankylosing spondylitis or in good health (not recorded which). Sequencing was performed on blood, either unsorted or a sorted T cell fraction (not recorded which). The CDR3 loop is CASERSYEQYF. CDR3 DNA sequence: TGTGCCTCGGAGAGGTCCTACGAGCAGTACTTC. Complete variable domain (other parts from reference TRBV30 and TRBJ2-7): SQTIHQWPATLVQPVGSPLSLECTVEGTSNPNLYWYRQAAGRGLQLLFYSVGIGQISSEVPQNLSASRPQDRQFILSSKKLLLSDSGFYLCASERSYEQYFGPGTRLTVT.